The 20 T cell receptor beta chains given below trace back to one sample, sequenced in a study of Tregs in tolerant kidney transplant recipients. Produced via immunoSEQ multiplex PCR; TCRdb's table is partial and in-frame only. The table includes some 100,000 clones, 92% detected once. Sample: CD4+ T cells from blood. The receptors come from a human donor in good health.

The rearrangement joins TRBV2 to TRBJ2-2; the D gene is possibly TRBD2 (6 bases). The CDR3 is 14 residues long. Trimming took off 7 bases at V and 4 bases at J, with 13 bases between the two ends. The germline CDR1 and CDR2 sequences are SNHLY and FYNNEI. The CDR3 loop is CASKPGTPTGELFF. The DNA of the CDR3 is TGTGCCAGCAAACCCGGGACTCCCACCGGGGAGCTGTTTTTT.

The chain uses TRBV5-6 and TRBJ2-1, with 8 positions matching TRBD2. V lost 4 bases and J lost 10; bases outside the gene matches: 10. CDR3 length: 14 residues. Per germline, CDR1 SGHDT and CDR2 YYEEEE. CDR3 sequence (DNA): TGTGCCAGCAGCAGATATAGCGGGGTTGGGGAGCAGTTCTTC. It encodes CASSRYSGVGEQFF.

This clone was counted once. The chain has TRBV19 and TRBJ2-1, with TRBD2 matching 11 bases. The germline V gene encodes CDR1 LNHDA and CDR2 SQIVND (reference sequence). With V trimmed by 6 bases and J by 5 bases, 6 bases remained unmatched. This CDR3 has 15 amino acids. The CDR3, as DNA: TGTGCCAGTAGCACTAGCGGGAGAGGGGACAATGAGCAGTTCTTC. It translates to CASSTSGRGDNEQFF.

This clone was counted once. The chain couples TRBV9 to TRBJ2-7; TRBD2 agrees at 7 bases. Trimming took 4 bases from V and 5 from J; bases not matched to a gene: 9. The CDR3 is 14 amino acids. Germline lookup yields CDR1 SGDLS and CDR2 YYNGEE. The CDR3 is CASSPWEGSNEQYF. The CDR3 DNA reads as TGTGCCAGCAGCCCTTGGGAGGGTAGCAACGAGCAGTACTTC.

This chain links TRBV5-8 with TRBJ2-7, with TRBD1 matching 9 bases. The CDR3 totals 14 residues. Losses at the gene ends were 6 bases for V and 4 bases for J; bases not matched to a gene: 8. Germline lookup yields CDR1 SGHTS and CDR2 YDEGEE. The CDR3 region is CASTPGTGLYEQYF. The CDR3 region has the DNA TGTGCCAGCACCCCCGGGACAGGGTTGTACGAGCAGTACTTC.

CDR3 in DNA: TGTGCCAGCAGTTTTTCCCCAGTGAACACTGAAGCTTTCTTT. Translated, it gives CASSFSPVNTEAFF. The chain combines TRBV6-6 with TRBJ1-1; D uncertain. Germline assignment: CDR1 MNHNY and CDR2 SVGAGI (reference sequence). V was cut by 4 bases and J by 0 bases, with 9 bases left in between. The CDR3 runs to 14 residues.

The CDR3: CASSLVRGLSYNEQFF. CDR3 nucleotide sequence: TGCGCCAGCAGCCTGGTTAGGGGGCTCTCCTACAATGAGCAGTTCTTC. The rearrangement links TRBV5-1 to TRBJ2-1; 7 positions agree with TRBD1. CDR3 length: 16 amino acids. CDR1 is SGHRS and CDR2 is YFSETQ in the germline V gene. V shed 4 bases and J 0 bases; nucleotides not matched to a gene: 7.

The chain recombines TRBV19 with TRBJ1-2; D is undetermined. CDR3 size: 17 residues. The germline gives CDR1 LNHDA, CDR2 SQIVND (reference sequence). V lost 3 bases and J 2 bases, leaving 19 bases between the germline ends. CDR3 residues: CASSIGFVGDGNYGYTF. The CDR3, as DNA: TGTGCCAGTAGTATCGGGTTTGTTGGGGATGGCAACTATGGCTACACCTTC.

The V gene is TRBV5-1, the J gene TRBJ2-2; D is perhaps TRBD1 (6 bases). Per the germline V gene, CDR1 is SGHRS and CDR2 is YFSETQ. V was shortened by 4 bases and J by 6 bases, with 13 bases between the two germline ends. This CDR3 contains 14 residues. The CDR3 reads CASSARQDSGELFF. Here the CDR3 DNA reads TGCGCCAGCAGCGCCCGACAGGATTCCGGGGAGCTGTTTTTT.

This chain uses TRBV4-1 with TRBJ1-4, with D uncertain. With 2 bases removed from V and 6 bases from J, the gap between germline ends came to 19 bases. CDR1 MGHRA and CDR2 YSYEKL come from the germline V gene. CDR3 length: 17 residues. The CDR3: CASSQQAGVPNYEKLFF. In DNA form, the CDR3 reads TGCGCCAGCAGCCAACAAGCCGGGGTCCCAAACTATGAAAAACTGTTTTTT.

The rearrangement links TRBV10-3 to TRBJ2-3; tentative D call: TRBD2 (6 bases). The germline gives CDR1 ENHRY, CDR2 SYGVKD. This CDR3 comprises 18 residues. V was clipped by 2 bases and J by 2 bases, with 20 bases between them. The DNA of the CDR3 is TGTGCCATCAGTGAGACGATGGGCGGGGTAAGCTCCACAGATACGCAGTATTTT. As protein: CAISETMGGVSSTDTQYF.

This clone has only one observation. V gene TRBV19 combines with J gene TRBJ1-1; 8 bases are a match to TRBD1. The CDR3 has 14 residues. V shed 3 bases, J shed 5 bases, and the junction held 5 bases outside the gene matches. CDR1 is LNHDA, CDR2 SQIVND, per germline (reference sequence). CDR3 in amino acids: CASSILTGETEAFF. CDR3 coding DNA: TGTGCCAGTAGTATCCTGACAGGGGAAACTGAAGCTTTCTTT.

The gene calls are TRBV18 and TRBJ1-5; D is undetermined. Trimming stripped 2 bases from V and 4 bases from J, with 6 bases between. There are 13 residues in the CDR3. Germline V gene lookup returns CDR1 KGHSH and CDR2 LQKENI. The CDR3 nucleotides read TGTGCCAGCTCACCAAGGGATAATCAGCCCCAGCATTTT. Translation gives CASSPRDNQPQHF.

The rearrangement joins TRBV2 to TRBJ2-5, with D uncertain. Germline loops: CDR1 SNHLY, CDR2 FYNNEI. The V and J ends lost 4 bases and 3 bases respectively, with 15 bases between them. This CDR3 region has 15 residues. CDR3 in DNA: TGTGCCAGCAGTGGAGTCCAGGCTGAGGAAGAGACCCAGTACTTC. Translated: CASSGVQAEEETQYF.

This chain joins TRBV5-1 and TRBJ1-1; the D is unclear. CDR3 length: 15 residues. CDR1 and CDR2 from the germline V gene are SGHRS and YFSETQ. Trimming left V 1 base short and J 1 base short, with 11 bases between. The CDR3 coding sequence is TGCGCCAGCAGCTTGAGTCTTGGGCAGAACACTGAAGCTTTCTTT. The encoded protein is CASSLSLGQNTEAFF.

This chain joins TRBV5-4 and TRBJ1-2, with a possible D match to TRBD1 (5 bases). The CDR3 length is 17 residues. Looked up from germline, CDR1 is SGHNT and CDR2 is YYREEE (reference sequence). V was shortened by 4 bases and J by 7 bases, with 26 bases between the two germline ends. CDR3 sequence reads: CASSPPPPAGKLGGYTF. DNA for the CDR3: TGTGCCAGCAGCCCCCCCCCGCCGGCAGGGAAATTAGGTGGCTACACCTTC.

This chain uses TRBV4-1 with TRBJ1-1; D ambiguous. The CDR3 has 14 amino acids. The V and J ends lost 5 bases and 1 base respectively, with 11 bases between them. The germline V gene has CDR1 MGHRA and CDR2 YSYEKL. The CDR3 region is CASSFSYTNTEAFF. CDR3 nucleotides: TGCGCCAGCAGCTTCTCATACACGAACACTGAAGCTTTCTTT.

The chain uses TRBV18 and TRBJ1-2; the D gene is possibly TRBD1 (5 bases). Trimming stripped 1 base from V and 3 bases from J, with 9 bases between. The length of the CDR3 is 14 residues. Per the germline V gene, CDR1 is KGHSH and CDR2 is LQKENI. Written as DNA, the CDR3 is TGTGCCAGCTCACCACAGGGGATGGACTATGGCTACACCTTC. Its translation: CASSPQGMDYGYTF.

The genes are TRBV7-9 and TRBJ2-2, with 8 bases identical to TRBD1. Losses at the gene ends were 6 bases for V and 3 bases for J; bases not matched to a gene: 6. Germline V gene sequence: CDR1 SEHNR, CDR2 FQNEAQ (reference sequence). The length of the CDR3 is 15 residues. The CDR3: CASSPDREDTGELFF. The CDR3 DNA sequence: TGTGCCAGCAGTCCGGACAGGGAGGACACCGGGGAGCTGTTTTTT.

The chain recombines TRBV18 with TRBJ1-1, with TRBD1 as a possible D gene (5 bases). V gave up 2 bases and J gave up 1 base, with 11 bases separating them. Germline-derived CDR1 and CDR2 are KGHSH and LQKENI. CDR3 size: 15 residues. CDR3 bases: TGTGCCAGCTCACCAGGGGGTAGGCCGAACACTGAAGCTTTCTTT. This sequence encodes CASSPGGRPNTEAFF.